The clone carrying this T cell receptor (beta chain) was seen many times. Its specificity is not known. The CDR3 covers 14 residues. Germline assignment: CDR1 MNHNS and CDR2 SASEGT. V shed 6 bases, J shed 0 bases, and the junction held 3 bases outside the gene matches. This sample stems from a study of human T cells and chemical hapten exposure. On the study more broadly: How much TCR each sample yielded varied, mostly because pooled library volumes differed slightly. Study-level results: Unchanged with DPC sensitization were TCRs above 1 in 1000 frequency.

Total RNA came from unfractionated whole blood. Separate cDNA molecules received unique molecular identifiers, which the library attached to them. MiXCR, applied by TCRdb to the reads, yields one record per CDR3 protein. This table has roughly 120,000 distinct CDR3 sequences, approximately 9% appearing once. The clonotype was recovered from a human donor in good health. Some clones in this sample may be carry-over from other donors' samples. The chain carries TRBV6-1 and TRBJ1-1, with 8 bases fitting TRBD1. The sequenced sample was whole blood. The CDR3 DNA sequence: TGTGCCAGCAGGGCGGGACAGGTGAACACTGAAGCTTTCTTT. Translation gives CASRAGQVNTEAFF.